One T cell receptor beta chain is described in this entry. This sample stems from a study of blood T cell repertoires in COVID-19. Here immunoSEQ multiplex PCR was the method, and the copy in TCRdb shows in-frame clones only, minus some. The sample has about 320,000 clones; around nine tenths are singletons. Germline assignment: CDR1 SGHAT and CDR2 FQNNGV. V was clipped by 5 bases and J by 5 bases; unmatched bases: 13. The CDR3 contains 16 residues. In terms of age and location, participants ranged from roughly 18 to 95 years and lived in roughly 22 US areas. The rearrangement uses TRBV11-2 and TRBJ2-5, with 8 nucleotides matching TRBD2. The TCR originated in a man in his sixties who had recovered from COVID-19. The source material was PBMCs or T cells enriched from blood (not recorded which). The DNA for the CDR3 is TGTGCCAGCAGCCCCCGCTCTCGAGCGGGAGTGGAGACCCAGTACTTC. As protein: CASSPRSRAGVETQYF. The complete variable domain, with remaining parts taken from reference TRBV11-2 and TRBJ2-5, reads EAGVAQSPRYKIIEKRQSVAFWCNPISGHATLYWYQQILGQGPKLLIQFQNNGVVDDSQLPKDRFSAERLKGVDSTLKIQPAKLEDSAVYLCASSPRSRAGVETQYFGPGTRLLVL.